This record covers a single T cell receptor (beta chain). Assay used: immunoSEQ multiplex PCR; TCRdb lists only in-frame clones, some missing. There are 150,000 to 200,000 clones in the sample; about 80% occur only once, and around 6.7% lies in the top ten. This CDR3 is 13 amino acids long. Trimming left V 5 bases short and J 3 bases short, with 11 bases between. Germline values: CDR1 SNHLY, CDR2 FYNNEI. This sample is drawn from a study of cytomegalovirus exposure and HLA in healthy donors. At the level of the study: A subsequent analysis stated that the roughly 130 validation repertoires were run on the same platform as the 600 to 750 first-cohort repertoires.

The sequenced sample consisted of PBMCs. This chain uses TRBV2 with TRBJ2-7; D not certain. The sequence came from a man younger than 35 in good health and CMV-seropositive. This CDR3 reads CASSQTGRYEQYF. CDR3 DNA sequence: TGTGCCAGCAGTCAGACGGGTCGCTACGAGCAGTACTTC.